These 26 T cell receptor beta chains were sequenced from one sample in a study of T cell changes during pregnancy in multiple sclerosis. Clones were read by immunoSEQ multiplex PCR, and TCRdb kept only the in-frame ones, dropping some. The table shows around 130,000 clones, with approximately 96% occurring only once. This specimen was peripheral blood, taken after pregnancy. Receptors originate from a female donor with multiple sclerosis, enrolled in a pregnancy study.

V and J are TRBV18 and TRBJ2-7, with 10 bases identical to TRBD2. V shed 0 bases, J shed 3 bases, and the junction held 5 bases outside the gene matches. This CDR3 spans 16 amino acids. The V gene's germline CDR1 is KGHSH and CDR2 LQKENI. The CDR3 DNA sequence: TGTGCCAGCTCACCACCCGGACGGACTAGCGGCTACGAGCAGTACTTC. It encodes CASSPPGRTSGYEQYF.

The chain couples TRBV5-1 to TRBJ1-2, with a possible D match to TRBD1 (6 bases). Trimming left V 5 bases short and J 0 bases short, with 14 bases between. Germline CDR1 and CDR2: SGHRS and YFSETQ. This CDR3 has 15 amino acids. CDR3 sequence (DNA): TGCGCCAGCAGATTTACCGACAGGACTAACTATGGCTACACCTTC. It translates to CASRFTDRTNYGYTF. The full variable domain, with the rest looked up from reference TRBV5-1 and TRBJ1-2, is KAGVTQTPRYLIKTRGQQVTLSCSPISGHRSVSWYQQTPGQGLQFLFEYFSETQRNKGNFPGRFSGRQFSNSRSEMNVSTLELGDSALYLCASRFTDRTNYGYTFGSGTRLTVV.

The chain uses TRBV28 and TRBJ1-1, with a possible D match to TRBD1 (6 bases). The CDR3 spans 14 residues. V was shortened by 7 bases and J by 0 bases, with 12 bases between the two germline ends. Germline V gives CDR1 MDHEN, CDR2 SYDVKM. In DNA, the CDR3 is TGTGCCAGCACCTGGGCAGGGGTGAACACTGAAGCTTTCTTT. Its protein product is CASTWAGVNTEAFF.

The chain combines TRBV13 with TRBJ2-1; 12 nucleotides line up with TRBD2. The CDR3 contains 22 residues. V shed 5 bases and J 0 bases; nucleotides not matched to a gene: 20. From germline, CDR1 is PRHDT and CDR2 FYEKMQ (reference sequence). The CDR3 bases are TGTGCCAGCAGCCCCACCTCCCCTACTAGCGGGAGGCCGGGGGGCTCCTACAATGAGCAGTTCTTC. Residues: CASSPTSPTSGRPGGSYNEQFF.

This clone has just a few counts. This rearrangement joins TRBV5-6 to TRBJ2-7; D might be TRBD2 (5 bases). Germline loops: CDR1 SGHDT, CDR2 YYEEEE. This CDR3 comprises 15 residues. V dropped 0 bases and J dropped 2 bases, with 12 bases sitting between them. DNA for the CDR3: TGTGCCAGCAGCTTGGTTGCAGACTACGCCTACGAGCAGTACTTC. It yields the protein CASSLVADYAYEQYF.

This clone showed up just once. The chain combines TRBV6-1 with TRBJ2-3; maybe TRBD2 (5 bases). This CDR3 is 14 amino acids long. CDR1 MNHNS and CDR2 SASEGT come from the germline V gene. V was trimmed by 5 bases and J by 1 base, leaving 10 bases between them. CDR3 residues: CASSPGSRTDTQYF. DNA of the CDR3: TGTGCCAGCAGTCCGGGATCCCGCACAGATACGCAGTATTTT.

There are a few counts of this clone. V gene TRBV5-4 combines with J gene TRBJ2-1; 11 bases fit TRBD2. From germline, CDR1 is SGHNT and CDR2 YYREEE (reference sequence). This CDR3 is built from 16 residues. V shed 3 bases and J 5 bases; nucleotides not matched to a gene: 7. DNA for the CDR3: TGTGCCAGCAGCTCCCGCGGGACTAGCGGTAACAATGAGCAGTTCTTC. Its translation: CASSSRGTSGNNEQFF.

This clone was found a few times. The chain is built from TRBV7-2 and TRBJ2-3, with TRBD1 matching over 9 bases. Germline V CDR1 and CDR2: SGHTA, FQGNSA. The length of the CDR3 is 15 residues. J was trimmed by 4 bases and V by 6 bases; bases with no gene match: 8. The CDR3: CASSFTGGVADTQYF. The CDR3 nucleotides read TGTGCCAGCAGTTTTACAGGGGGCGTCGCAGATACGCAGTATTTT.

The chain joins TRBV19 to TRBJ2-7; a possible D gene is TRBD1 (6 bases). V was pared by 0 bases and J by 7 bases, with 19 bases between. There are 16 residues in the CDR3. Germline lookup yields CDR1 LNHDA and CDR2 SQIVND (reference sequence). The CDR3, as DNA: TGTGCCAGTAGTATAGATCTCGGCAGGGGCATAGGTGAGCAGTACTTC. Amino acids: CASSIDLGRGIGEQYF. The whole variable domain, filled in from reference TRBV19 and TRBJ2-7, reads DGGITQSPKYLFRKEGQNVTLSCEQNLNHDAMYWYRQDPGQGLRLIYYSQIVNDFQKGDIAEGYSVSREKKESFPLTVTSAQKNPTAFYLCASSIDLGRGIGEQYFGPGTRLTVT.

The V and J genes are TRBV28 and TRBJ2-3; 11 bases line up with TRBD2. The CDR3 spans 16 residues. CDR1 and CDR2 (germline): MDHEN, SYDVKM. Unmatched junction bases numbered 6, after V lost 5 bases and J lost 2 bases. CDR3 in amino acids: CASSRLAGGYTDTQYF. The CDR3, as DNA: TGTGCCAGCAGTAGATTAGCGGGAGGGTACACAGATACGCAGTATTTT.

This rearrangement joins TRBV5-1 to TRBJ2-1, with TRBD2 identical over 7 bases. Germline loops: CDR1 SGHRS, CDR2 YFSETQ. CDR3 length: 17 amino acids. J was trimmed by 6 bases and V by 6 bases; bases with no gene match: 18. CDR3 sequence: CASTPFTSARSGNEQFF. The CDR3 DNA follows: TGCGCCAGCACCCCTTTCACTAGCGCCAGGAGTGGCAATGAGCAGTTCTTC.

This chain connects TRBV4-2 to TRBJ2-3, with 12 bases identical to TRBD1. V shed 0 bases, J shed 8 bases, and the junction held 12 bases outside the gene matches. Germline-derived CDR1 and CDR2 are LGHNA and YNFKEQ. The CDR3 is made up of 18 amino acids. CDR3 protein: CASSQDRWGQGAGGTQYF. In DNA form, the CDR3 reads TGTGCCAGCAGCCAAGATAGGTGGGGACAGGGGGCGGGAGGTACGCAGTATTTT.

The V gene is TRBV25-1, the J gene TRBJ2-1; D possibly corresponds to TRBD1 (6 bases). Trimming cost V 5 bases and J 0 bases, with 11 bases left between them. The CDR3 is 15 amino acids. CDR1 is MGHDK and CDR2 is SYGVNS in the germline V gene. This CDR3 reads CASSLDRSSYNEQFF. As DNA, the CDR3 is TGTGCCAGCAGTCTAGACAGGAGCTCCTACAATGAGCAGTTCTTC.

This sequence joins TRBV19 and TRBJ2-5, with 8 bases matching TRBD1. The junction had 8 bases not matched to a gene; V was cut back by 1 base and J by 4 bases. The germline V gene encodes CDR1 LNHDA and CDR2 SQIVND (reference sequence). The CDR3 has 16 residues. The CDR3: CASSIVWAGGVETQYF. The CDR3 DNA sequence: TGTGCCAGTAGTATAGTTTGGGCAGGGGGCGTAGAGACCCAGTACTTC.

The CDR3 reads CASSLPLAGGYEQFF. As DNA, the CDR3 is TGTGCCAGCAGCCTGCCTCTAGCGGGAGGGTATGAGCAGTTCTTC. V usage is TRBV5-5 and J usage is TRBJ2-1, with 12 bases lining up with TRBD2. Germline loops: CDR1 SGHKS, CDR2 YYEKEE (reference sequence). V dropped 4 bases and J dropped 8; count of bases not matched to a gene: 7. The CDR3 totals 15 residues.

The J gene is TRBJ2-2, the V gene TRBV5-1, with TRBD1 as a possible D gene (6 bases). The V gene lost 6 bases and the J gene lost 4 bases, with 13 bases spanning the gap. The CDR3 sequence is 14 residues long. Per the germline V gene, CDR1 is SGHRS and CDR2 is YFSETQ. CDR3 region: CASTYMTGTGELFF. CDR3 in DNA: TGCGCCAGCACATATATGACAGGCACCGGGGAGCTGTTTTTT.

The chain is built from TRBV7-2 and TRBJ2-3, with 7 bases fitting TRBD2. The V and J ends lost 5 bases and 1 base, in that order; junction bases with no gene match: 12. This CDR3 has 17 residues. The V gene's germline CDR1 is SGHTA and CDR2 FQGNSA. CDR3 loop: CASSPLAPGGGTDTQYF. The CDR3 DNA follows: TGTGCCAGCAGCCCTTTGGCCCCGGGAGGAGGCACAGATACGCAGTATTTT.

The gene calls are TRBV27 and TRBJ1-1, with unresolved D. The CDR3 is made up of 15 amino acids. Per the germline V gene, CDR1 is MNHEY and CDR2 is SMNVEV (reference sequence). V dropped 5 bases and J dropped 4 bases, with 17 bases sitting between them. The CDR3 region is CASSPPSGFATEAFF. DNA of the CDR3: TGTGCCAGCAGTCCGCCCAGCGGATTTGCCACTGAAGCTTTCTTT.

The rearrangement uses TRBV9 and TRBJ2-7; perhaps TRBD2 as D (5 bases). V dropped 5 bases and J dropped 3 bases, with 12 bases sitting between them. The germline V gene encodes CDR1 SGDLS and CDR2 YYNGEE. The CDR3 sequence is 13 residues long. The CDR3 DNA reads as TGTGCCAGCAGTGAACACGGGAACTACGAGCAGTACTTC. Translated: CASSEHGNYEQYF.

This chain uses TRBV6-4 with TRBJ1-5, with 7 positions matching TRBD1. Germline CDR1 MRHNA, CDR2 SNTAGT. After removal of 5 bases from V and 0 bases from J, the junction contained 10 bases not matched to a gene. The CDR3 contains 17 residues. CDR3 amino acids: CASSSTGARFSNQPQHF. The CDR3 DNA is TGTGCCAGCAGTTCAACAGGGGCTAGATTTAGCAATCAGCCCCAGCATTTT.

This clone was picked up one time. This chain connects TRBV5-1 to TRBJ2-3; 8 nucleotides match TRBD2. The CDR3 totals 12 residues. The germline gives CDR1 SGHRS, CDR2 YFSETQ. Trimming took 5 bases from V and 5 from J; bases not matched to a gene: 1. This CDR3 is CASRLAGDTQYF. The CDR3 DNA sequence: TGCGCCAGCAGGCTAGCGGGAGATACGCAGTATTTT.

This chain joins TRBV6-4 and TRBJ2-1, with TRBD2 matching over 7 bases. Germline lookup yields CDR1 MRHNA and CDR2 SNTAGT. This CDR3 spans 15 amino acids. Trimming at V came to 0 bases and at J to 5 bases, leaving 4 bases not matched to a gene. The CDR3 spells CASSDSAGVNNEQFF. The CDR3, as DNA: TGTGCCAGCAGTGACTCGGCGGGAGTCAACAATGAGCAGTTCTTC.

The rearrangement links TRBV29-1 to TRBJ2-7; TRBD2 agrees at 9 bases. The germline V gene has CDR1 SQVTM and CDR2 ANQGSEA. The CDR3 runs 13 residues. J gave up 0 bases and V 4 bases, and 1 base lay outside the gene matches. The CDR3 region is CSVVSGSSYEQYF. CDR3 nucleotides: TGCAGCGTTGTTAGCGGGAGCTCCTACGAGCAGTACTTC.

The genes are TRBV5-6 and TRBJ2-3; TRBD2 agrees at 15 bases. The CDR3 runs to 17 residues. Germline CDR1 reads SGHDT; CDR2 reads YYEEEE. Germline trimming cut 5 bases from V and 4 bases from J; bases unmatched to any gene: 8. The CDR3 loop is CASSPGLAGGLADTQYF. In DNA, the CDR3 is TGTGCCAGCAGTCCTGGACTAGCGGGAGGGCTCGCAGATACGCAGTATTTT.

V is TRBV7-2 and J is TRBJ2-7; 7 nucleotides align to TRBD2. Per germline, CDR1 SGHTA and CDR2 FQGNSA. The V gene end was trimmed by 3 bases and the J gene end by 4 bases; junction bases not matched to a gene: 9. This CDR3 spans 15 amino acids. The chain's CDR3 is CASSFPTAGRYEQYF. CDR3 DNA: TGTGCCAGCAGCTTTCCCACAGCGGGAAGATACGAGCAGTACTTC.

V is TRBV6-1 and J is TRBJ2-1, with 11 nucleotides matching TRBD2. V lost 1 base, J lost 10 bases, and 9 bases stayed unmatched. The CDR3 contains 16 residues. Germline V gene sequence: CDR1 MNHNS, CDR2 SASEGT. CDR3 amino acids: CASSEEIAGGTGEQFF. DNA of the CDR3: TGTGCCAGCAGTGAAGAGATAGCGGGAGGGACTGGGGAGCAGTTCTTC.